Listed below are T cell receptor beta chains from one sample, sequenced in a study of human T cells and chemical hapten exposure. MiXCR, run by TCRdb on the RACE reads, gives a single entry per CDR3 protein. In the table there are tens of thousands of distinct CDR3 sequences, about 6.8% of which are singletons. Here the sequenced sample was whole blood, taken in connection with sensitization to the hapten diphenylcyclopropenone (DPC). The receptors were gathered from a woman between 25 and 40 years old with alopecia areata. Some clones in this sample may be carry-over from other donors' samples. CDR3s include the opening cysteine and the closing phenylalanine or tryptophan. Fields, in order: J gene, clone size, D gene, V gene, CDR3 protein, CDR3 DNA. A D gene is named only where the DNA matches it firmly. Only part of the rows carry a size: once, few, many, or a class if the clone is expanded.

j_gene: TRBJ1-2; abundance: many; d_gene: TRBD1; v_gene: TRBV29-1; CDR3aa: CSVQQGASHYGYTF; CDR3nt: TGCAGCGTACAACAGGGGGCGTCTCACTATGGCTACACCTTC
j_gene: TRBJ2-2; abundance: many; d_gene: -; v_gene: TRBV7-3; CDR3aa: CASSLRGKQGTRAGELFF; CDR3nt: TGTGCCAGCAGCTTAAGAGGGAAGCAGGGGACGAGGGCCGGGGAGCTGTTTTTT
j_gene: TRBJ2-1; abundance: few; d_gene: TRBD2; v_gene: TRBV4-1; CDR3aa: CASSQVTSGGNEQFF; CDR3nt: TGCGCCAGCAGCCAAGTGACTAGCGGGGGAAATGAGCAGTTCTTC
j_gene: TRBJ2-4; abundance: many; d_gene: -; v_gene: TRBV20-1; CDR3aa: CSARDRVAKNIQYF; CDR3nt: TGCAGTGCTAGAGACAGGGTAGCCAAAAACATTCAGTACTTC
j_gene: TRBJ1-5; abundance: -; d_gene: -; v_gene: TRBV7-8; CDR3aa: CASSLYVGNQPQNF; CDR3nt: TGTGCCAGCAGCTTATACGTTGGCAATCAGCCCCAGAATTTT
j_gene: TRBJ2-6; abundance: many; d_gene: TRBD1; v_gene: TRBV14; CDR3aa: CASRDRGSGANVLTF; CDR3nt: TGTGCCAGCCGGGACAGGGGCTCTGGGGCCAACGTCCTGACTTTC
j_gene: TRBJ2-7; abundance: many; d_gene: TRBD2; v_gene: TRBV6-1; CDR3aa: CASSDWRGGEQYF; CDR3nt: TGTGCCAGCAGTGATTGGCGGGGGGGGGAGCAGTACTTC
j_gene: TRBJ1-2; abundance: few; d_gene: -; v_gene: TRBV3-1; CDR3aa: CASSLHRSNGYTF; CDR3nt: TGTGCCAGCAGCCTTCACCGAAGCAATGGCTACACCTTC
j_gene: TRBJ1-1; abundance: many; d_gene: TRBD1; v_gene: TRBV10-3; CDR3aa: CAISFAGTAEAFF; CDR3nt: TGTGCCATCAGTTTTGCCGGGACAGCTGAAGCTTTCTTT
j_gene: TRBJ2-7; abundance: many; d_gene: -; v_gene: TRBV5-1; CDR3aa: CASSLLATYEQYF; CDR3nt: TGCGCCAGCAGCTTATTAGCTACCTACGAGCAGTACTTC
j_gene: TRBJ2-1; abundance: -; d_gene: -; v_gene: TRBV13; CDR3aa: CASSLLGYNEQFF; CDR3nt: TGTGCCAGCAGCTTACTGGGATACAATGAGCAGTTCTTC
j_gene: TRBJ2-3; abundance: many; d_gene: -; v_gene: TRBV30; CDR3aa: CAWSTTGDTQYF; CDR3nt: TGTGCCTGGAGTACAACCGGAGATACGCAGTATTTT
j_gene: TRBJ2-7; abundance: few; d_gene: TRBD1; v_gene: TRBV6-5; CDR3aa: CASSYTLTGGGYEQYF; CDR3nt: TGTGCCAGCAGTTACACGCTGACAGGGGGCGGGTACGAGCAGTACTTC
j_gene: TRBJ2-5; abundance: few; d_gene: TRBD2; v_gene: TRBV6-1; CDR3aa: CASSELAGDQETQYF; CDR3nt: TGTGCCAGCAGTGAACTAGCGGGGGACCAAGAGACCCAGTACTTC
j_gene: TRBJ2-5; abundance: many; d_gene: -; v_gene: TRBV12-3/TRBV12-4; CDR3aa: CASSLYLRGLKPEKTQYF; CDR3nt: TGTGCCAGCAGTTTATATCTTCGCGGACTTAAGCCCGAAAAGACCCAGTACTTC
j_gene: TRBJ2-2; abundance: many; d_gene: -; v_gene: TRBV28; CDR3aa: CASSRTGELFF; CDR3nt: TGTGCCAGCAGTCGGACCGGGGAGCTGTTTTTT
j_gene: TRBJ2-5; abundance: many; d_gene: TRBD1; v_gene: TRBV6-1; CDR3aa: CASTRTGQETQYF; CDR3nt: TGTGCCAGCACCCGGACAGGCCAAGAGACCCAGTACTTC
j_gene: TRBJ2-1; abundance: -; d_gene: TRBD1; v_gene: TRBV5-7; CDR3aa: CASSGGQGVGDEQFF; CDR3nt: TGTGCCAGCAGCGGGGGACAGGGGGTTGGCGATGAGCAGTTCTTC
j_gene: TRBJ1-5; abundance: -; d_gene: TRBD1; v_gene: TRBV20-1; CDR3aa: CSAGRGTGGGNQPQHF; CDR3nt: TGCAGTGCTGGGAGAGGGACAGGGGGAGGCAATCAGCCCCAGCATTTT
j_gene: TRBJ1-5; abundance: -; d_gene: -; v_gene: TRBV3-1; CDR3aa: CASREGVDSNQPQHF; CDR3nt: TGTGCCAGCAGGGAGGGGGTGGACAGCAATCAGCCCCAGCATTTT
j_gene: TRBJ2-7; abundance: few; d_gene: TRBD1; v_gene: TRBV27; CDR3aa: CASSPGQSFYEQYF; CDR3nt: TGTGCCAGCAGCCCGGGACAGTCCTTCTACGAGCAGTACTTC
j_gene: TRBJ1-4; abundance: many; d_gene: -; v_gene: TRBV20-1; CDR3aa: CSARTGGASSEKLFF; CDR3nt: TGCAGTGCGCGGACCGGGGGCGCATCCTCCGAAAAACTGTTTTTT
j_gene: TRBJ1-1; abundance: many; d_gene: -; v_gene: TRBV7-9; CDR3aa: CATPVSGQGSTEAFF; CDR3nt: TGTGCCACCCCTGTCTCTGGGCAGGGGTCCACTGAAGCTTTCTTT
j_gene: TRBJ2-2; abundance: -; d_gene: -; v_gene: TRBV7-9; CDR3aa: CASSSQTSTGELFF; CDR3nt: TGTGCCAGCAGCTCCCAGACTAGTACCGGGGAGCTGTTTTTT
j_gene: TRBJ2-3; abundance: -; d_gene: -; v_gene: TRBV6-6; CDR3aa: CASSYFLNTDTQYF; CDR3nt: TGTGCCAGCAGTTACTTCCTTAACACAGATACGCAGTATTTT